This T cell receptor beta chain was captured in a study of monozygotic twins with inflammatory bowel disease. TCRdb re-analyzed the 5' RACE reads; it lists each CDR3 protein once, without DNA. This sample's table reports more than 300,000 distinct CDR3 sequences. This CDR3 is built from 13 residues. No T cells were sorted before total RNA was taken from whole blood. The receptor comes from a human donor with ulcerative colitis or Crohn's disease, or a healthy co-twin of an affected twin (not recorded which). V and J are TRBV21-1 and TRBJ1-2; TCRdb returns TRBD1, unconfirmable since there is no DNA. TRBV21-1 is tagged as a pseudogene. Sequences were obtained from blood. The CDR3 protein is CASTAKQGYSYTF.